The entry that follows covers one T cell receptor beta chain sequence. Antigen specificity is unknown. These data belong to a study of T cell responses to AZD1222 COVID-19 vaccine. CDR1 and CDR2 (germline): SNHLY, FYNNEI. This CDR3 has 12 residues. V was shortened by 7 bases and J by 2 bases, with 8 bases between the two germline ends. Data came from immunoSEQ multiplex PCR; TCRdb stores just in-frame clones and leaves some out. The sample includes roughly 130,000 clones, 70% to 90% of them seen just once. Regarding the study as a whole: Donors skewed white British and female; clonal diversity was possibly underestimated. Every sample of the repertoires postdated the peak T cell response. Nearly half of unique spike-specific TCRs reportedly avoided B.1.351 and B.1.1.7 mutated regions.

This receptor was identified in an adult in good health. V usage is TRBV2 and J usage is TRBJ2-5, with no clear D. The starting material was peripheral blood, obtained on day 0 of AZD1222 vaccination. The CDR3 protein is CASMISQETQYF. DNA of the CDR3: TGTGCCAGCATGATCAGTCAAGAGACCCAGTACTTC.